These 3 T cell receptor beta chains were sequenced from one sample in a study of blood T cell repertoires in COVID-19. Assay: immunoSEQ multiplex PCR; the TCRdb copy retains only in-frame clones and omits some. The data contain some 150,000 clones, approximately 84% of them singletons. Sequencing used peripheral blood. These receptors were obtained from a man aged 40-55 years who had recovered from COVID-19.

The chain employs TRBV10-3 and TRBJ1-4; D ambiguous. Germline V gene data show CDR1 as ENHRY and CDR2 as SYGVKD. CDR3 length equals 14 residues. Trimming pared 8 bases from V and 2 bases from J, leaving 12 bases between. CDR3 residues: CAISPRGTNEKLFF. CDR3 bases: TGTGCCATCTCTCCCCGGGGTACTAATGAAAAACTGTTTTTT.

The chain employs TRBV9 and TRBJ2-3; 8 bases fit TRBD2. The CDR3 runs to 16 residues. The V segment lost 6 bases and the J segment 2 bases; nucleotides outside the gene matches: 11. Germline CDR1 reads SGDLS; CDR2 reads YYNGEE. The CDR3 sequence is CASTLGGGGSTDTQYF. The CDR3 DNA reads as TGTGCCAGCACACTTGGGGGCGGGGGGTCCACAGATACGCAGTATTTT.

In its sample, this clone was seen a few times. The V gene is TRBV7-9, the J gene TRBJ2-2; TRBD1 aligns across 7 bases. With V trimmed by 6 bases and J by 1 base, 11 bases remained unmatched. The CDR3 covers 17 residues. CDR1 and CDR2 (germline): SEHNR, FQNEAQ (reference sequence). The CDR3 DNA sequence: TGTGCCAGCAGAAAACCGAAAGGGACAGTGAACACCGGGGAGCTGTTTTTT. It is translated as CASRKPKGTVNTGELFF.